The entry below gives a single T cell receptor beta chain sequence along with its context. This entry belongs to a study of blood T cells in healthy people across ages. Every sample yielded at least 6 million isolated PBMCs. Combining a sample-barcoded 5' primer with a J-beta primer mix, a second PCR ran for roughly 6 to 12 cycles. TCRdb analysed the 5' RACE reads with MiXCR anew, one entry per CDR3 protein. The sample consists of fewer than 800,000 distinct CDR3 sequences, over 45% of them appearing once. This CDR3 comprises 14 residues. The germline CDR1 and CDR2 sequences are ENHRY and SYGVKD. Trimming shortened V by 3 bases and J by 10 bases, and 16 bases separated the two germline ends.

This chain joins TRBV10-3 and TRBJ2-1; D uncertain. Sequencing was performed on blood. The TCR comes from a woman aged 60-75 years in good health. For the CDR3, the DNA is TGTGCCATCAGTGACCGTGCGGTCTCCTACGAGCAGTTCTTC. Its translation: CAISDRAVSYEQFF.